These T cell receptor beta chains were read from a single sample in a study of OX40 agonist ivuxolimab in advanced cancers. TCRdb's table, derived via immunoSEQ multiplex PCR, lists solely in-frame clones and lacks some. The data contain over 25,000 clones, over 75% of them seen just once; the ten biggest clones take up around 50%. The input for sequencing was CD4+ or CD8+ T cells sorted from blood, taken in a trial of the OX40 agonist ivuxolimab. The receptor source for this set is an adult with an advanced solid tumor such as melanoma, head and neck, liver or kidney cancer. CDR3s include the opening cysteine and the closing phenylalanine or tryptophan.

j_call,v_call,cdr3_aa
TRBJ2-3,TRBV7-9,CASSLAPRVLDTQYF
TRBJ2-4,TRBV7-2,CASSLGPGGGRAKNIQYF
TRBJ1-2,TRBV2,CASKSLGGDYGYTF
TRBJ2-7,TRBV7-9,CASIRDGDEQYF
TRBJ1-1,TRBV29-1,CSVLYSGREGEYRTNTEAFF
TRBJ1-1,TRBV7-9,CASSLVPANTEAFF
TRBJ1-2,TRBV27,CASSFDRVNYGYTF
TRBJ2-7,TRBV27,CASSPTLMGYEQYF
TRBJ1-3,TRBV11-2,CASSLGTLGGNTIYF
TRBJ2-7,TRBV7-3,CASSLIQAPPINEQYF
TRBJ2-1,TRBV30,CAWSKGGVGSYNEQFF
TRBJ2-2,TRBV2,CASQVLGLTGELFF
TRBJ1-6,TRBV11-2,CASSLDPNNSPLHF
TRBJ1-1,TRBV6-1,CASSQKTGAPPEAFF
TRBJ2-1,TRBV7-9,CASSLAADPYNEQFF
TRBJ2-7,TRBV5-6,CASSPDRDHEQYF
TRBJ1-1,TRBV14,CASSLILGTEAFF
TRBJ2-1,TRBV6-1,CASSVRMLTSVDEQFF
TRBJ1-6,TRBV5-6,CASSADRGYNSPLHF
TRBJ1-1,TRBV4-1,CASSQTQQGSNTEAFF
TRBJ2-1,TRBV9,CASSARTAGDLYEQFF
TRBJ1-2,TRBV28,CASSSLQTDLYGYTF
TRBJ1-2,TRBV18,CASSGPTSASEGYTF
TRBJ1-1,TRBV19,CASSIPGSPEAFF
TRBJ2-3,TRBV27,CASSLYFRDTQYF
TRBJ2-7,TRBV27,CASSLTGTYEQYF
TRBJ2-2,TRBV27,CASSLRWLGGELFF
TRBJ2-3,TRBV6-1,CASSEAEASGGGNTDTQYF
TRBJ2-7,TRBV4-1,CASSPDSPYEQYF
TRBJ1-2,TRBV9,CASSVENAGGYYGYTF
TRBJ1-1,TRBV6-5,CASSYKRTVVNTEAFF
TRBJ1-2,TRBV29-1,CSVENPGDYGYTF
TRBJ2-2,TRBV6-5,CASSYEGSGELFF
TRBJ2-5,TRBV5-1,CASSLRGASLETQYF
TRBJ2-3,TRBV9,CASSVAGGRFTDTQYF
TRBJ1-5,TRBV23-1,CASSQSDRGASNQPQHF
TRBJ2-3,TRBV9,CASSQGQAASTDTQYF
TRBJ1-1,TRBV5-6,CASRATPPGTDFIAFF
TRBJ2-2,TRBV28,CASSLEGGYTGELFF
TRBJ1-6,TRBV9,CASSSGTLSPLHF
TRBJ2-2,TRBV28,CASSFRLAGNANTGELFF
TRBJ2-2,TRBV13,CASSLSTGNTGELFF
TRBJ2-3,TRBV7-9,CASSLGVNAGGPSDTQYF
TRBJ2-7,TRBV19,CATAYGTGEKGYEQYF
TRBJ1-1,TRBV5-1,CASSWDKGGGSPEAFF
TRBJ1-1,TRBV5-4,CASSIWTRWTEAFF
TRBJ2-7,TRBV27,CASAEEGGASYEQYF
TRBJ1-1,TRBV19,CASRQGAHTEAFF
TRBJ2-7,TRBV2,CASIFDTGGYEQYF
TRBJ1-4,TRBV28,CASRAKIGTGGTTTNEKLFF
TRBJ2-1,TRBV5-1,CASSLAGGLNNEQFF
TRBJ2-7,TRBV19,CASSTRDSSYEQYF
TRBJ1-4,TRBV5-6,CASSLQGSTNEKLFF
TRBJ2-2,TRBV5-4,CASSFAPNTGELFF
TRBJ2-7,TRBV6-5,CASSYGPYEQYF
TRBJ1-2,TRBV7-9,CASSPQGANYGYTF